This T cell receptor (beta chain) was obtained from a study of post-analysis software for immune sequencing data. Study background: Relapsing-remitting, secondary progressive and progressive-relapsing multiple sclerosis were all included among the disease courses. Study results and caveats: TRBV5-6, TRBV5-1 and TRBV20-1 belonged to a set of a handful of TRBV segments that were more frequent in patients than controls. Significantly decreased normalized Chao1 diversity was recorded for multiple sclerosis patients relative to controls.

TCR beta cDNA libraries had unique molecular identifiers. TCRdb used MiXCR to reprocess the PCR reads, holding one entry per CDR3 protein. The sample lists fewer than 850,000 distinct CDR3 sequences, around 45% occurring once. Points on this clonotype: Its antigen is still unknown.

Germline V gene sequence: CDR1 SGHDN, CDR2 FVKESK. V gave up 2 bases and J gave up 7 bases, with 14 bases separating them. The length of the CDR3 is 14 residues. The sequenced sample consisted of blood. This clonotype was obtained from a girl between 10 and 17 years old with multiple sclerosis. The chain uses TRBV14 and TRBJ2-5; D unclear. This CDR3 reads CASSQQGKVGTQYF. The CDR3 nucleotides read TGTGCCAGCAGCCAACAAGGGAAGGTGGGGACCCAGTACTTC.